The 10 T cell receptor beta chains below were found in one sample sequenced in a study of T cells in tuberculosis (dated by TCRdb to the late 2010s). The meaning of the sample's time point label: new active TB diagnosis, blood taken before or within 7 days of starting treatment. The library was made by the immunoSEQ multiplex PCR assay. TCRdb's version of the immuneACCESS table is confined to in-frame rearrangements and falls short of the full clone set. An unresolved V gene accounts for under half of the shortfall where checked; the remainder is of unknown origin. The sample records about 34,000 clones, 85% to 95% of which are singletons. The ten largest clonotypes hold approximately 2.4% of the sample. The sequencing used PBMCs, collected at tuberculosis diagnosis. All receptors come from an adult with tuberculosis.

This clone appeared a single time. The chain is built from TRBV21-1 and TRBJ1-3; TRBD1, the D gene given by the table, was not confirmed from the DNA. TRBV21-1 is a documented pseudogene. The CDR3 has 19 amino acids. CDR3 sequence reads: CASPAANRTGKLSGNTIYF. The CDR3 nucleotides read TGTGCCTCGCCAGCAGCAAACAGGACAGGGAAATTGTCTGGAAACACCATATATTTT.

This rearrangement joins TRBV11-1 to TRBJ1-3; D is unclear. V lost 4 bases, J lost 1 base, and 11 bases lay in between. Germline CDR1 reads SGHAT; CDR2 reads FQDESV (reference sequence). The CDR3 has 15 amino acids. The CDR3 DNA is TGTGCCAGCAGCTCCGACACCGCTTCTGGAAACACCATATATTTT. Translating gives CASSSDTASGNTIYF.

This clone has only one observation. The chain carries TRBV6-5 and TRBJ2-1, with 7 bases fitting TRBD2. The CDR3 extends over 16 amino acids. CDR1 MNHEY and CDR2 SVGAGI come from the germline V gene. The V and J ends lost 0 bases and 4 bases, in that order; junction bases with no gene match: 6. CDR3 nucleotides: TGTGCCAGCAGTTACTCGACCGGGGGGTTTTACAATGAGCAGTTCTTC. Translating gives CASSYSTGGFYNEQFF.

This chain connects TRBV29-1 to TRBJ2-7; D is possibly TRBD2 (6 bases). Germline lookup yields CDR1 SQVTM and CDR2 ANQGSEA. The V and J ends lost 1 base and 2 bases respectively, with 6 bases between them. The CDR3 is made up of 12 amino acids. The CDR3 sequence is CSVEGGAYEQYF. The CDR3 DNA reads TGCAGCGTTGAAGGGGGGGCCTACGAGCAGTACTTC.

The rearrangement uses TRBV28 and TRBJ2-2; D call uncertain. In germline, CDR1 is MDHEN, CDR2 SYDVKM. CDR3 size: 15 residues. V was trimmed by 3 bases and J by 1 base, leaving 9 bases between them. Here the CDR3 reads CASSLSSLNTGELFF. CDR3 nucleotide sequence: TGTGCCAGCAGTTTGTCGTCCCTGAACACCGGGGAGCTGTTTTTT.

The gene calls are TRBV11-1 and TRBJ2-5; D ambiguous. Germline V lookup: CDR1 SGHAT, CDR2 FQDESV (reference sequence). With 0 bases removed from V and 2 bases from J, the gap between germline ends came to 10 bases. The CDR3 spans 15 residues. The CDR3 sequence: CASSLALGQQETQYF. In DNA form, the CDR3 reads TGTGCCAGCAGCTTAGCGCTAGGCCAACAAGAGACCCAGTACTTC.

The table lists this clone with a count of one. This sequence joins TRBV11-2 and TRBJ2-2; the D gene is possibly TRBD1 (6 bases). Germline V CDR1 and CDR2: SGHAT, FQNNGV. The CDR3 is made up of 17 amino acids. The ends were cut back, 3 bases at V and 3 bases at J, with 17 bases in the middle. CDR3: CASSFFASRGYTGELFF. The CDR3 bases are TGTGCCAGCAGCTTTTTTGCCTCCAGGGGTTACACCGGGGAGCTGTTTTTT.

The chain carries TRBV18 and TRBJ1-1, with TRBD1 matching over 10 bases. This CDR3 has 16 amino acids. Germline V lookup: CDR1 KGHSH, CDR2 LQKENI. Unmatched junction bases numbered 10, after V lost 4 bases and J lost 5 bases. CDR3 amino acids: CASSHMTGTGETEAFF. In DNA form, the CDR3 reads TGTGCCAGCTCACACATGACCGGGACAGGGGAAACTGAAGCTTTCTTT.

This chain links TRBV28 with TRBJ2-7, with D tentatively TRBD2 (7 bases). From germline, CDR1 is MDHEN and CDR2 SYDVKM. The CDR3 totals 12 residues. V lost 11 bases and J lost 3, with 14 bases in between. CDR3 sequence (DNA): TGTGCCGGGGGGGCTTCCCGCTACGAGCAGTACTTC. Amino acid sequence: CAGGASRYEQYF.

J is TRBJ1-5 and V is TRBV6-1; 10 positions agree with TRBD1. The CDR3 covers 14 residues. Germline V gene data show CDR1 as MNHNS and CDR2 as SASEGT. With V trimmed by 4 bases and J by 4 bases, 1 base remained unmatched. CDR3 amino acids: CASSGGQGNQPQHF. CDR3 DNA sequence: TGTGCCAGCAGTGGGGGACAGGGGAATCAGCCCCAGCATTTT.